This TCR beta chain was profiled in a study of cytomegalovirus exposure and HLA in healthy donors listed by TCRdb under 2017. About the full investigation: In an earlier analysis of fewer than 750 of the donors, about 260 Gb of sequence data and about 110 million unique TCR beta sequences from roughly 180 million T cells were reported. HLA typing covered class I and class II loci at four-digit resolution. The aim of the study was to test whether cataloging public T cell receptors could identify signatures of past pathogen exposure. Genome-wide SNP genotypes for about 60% of the roughly 700 donors were used in a later genetic analysis, which treated that subset as a discovery cohort. Because of strong linkage in the cohort, roughly five DR-DQ haplotypes were treated as single units for association and clustering. Typing coverage varied by locus: roughly 629-640 donors for A, B, C, DRB1 and DQB1; more than 500 for DQA1; 606 for DPA1; under 490 for DPB1. Rather than drawing on any new phenotypic data, the later analysis identified candidate immune exposures from TCR beta sequences and the way those sequences occurred across donors. The genetic ancestry cluster associated with self-reported Caucasian donors included 80% to 90% of the roughly 400 genotyped donors. To decide whether each TCR beta V gene segment behaved as functional or pseudogenic, an earlier analysis of approximately 600 of the donors relied on high-throughput TCR beta sequencing. On average, around 240,000 unique TCR beta nucleotide sequences were sequenced per donor among some 420 genotyped donors of the cohort, with roughly 18% of those sequences being non-productive. Donor age, sex, ethnicity and CMV serostatus were compiled together with the repertoire data. Every discovery cohort repertoire had been produced on one sequencing platform. A later analysis re-analyzed previously published TCR beta repertoires from approximately 670 donors and added high-resolution HLA genotyping to study TCR occurrence patterns. The study used immunosequencing to profile the T cell repertoires of approximately 650 subjects and linked those repertoires to cytomegalovirus serostatus. Besides the first cohort of approximately 670 subjects, a separate validation cohort made up of 120 different subjects was used. An early release that covered roughly 600 HLA-typed donors contained around 300 gigabases of sequencing data and 85 million to 100 million unique TCR sequences. To predict cytomegalovirus infection status, the study combined high-throughput TCR immunosequencing, statistical association of individual TCRs with disease status, and machine learning. Findings and caveats that apply to the study as a whole: In a later analysis, HLA-associated TCR beta chains were found to be more clonally expanded and to have lower generation probabilities than equally common non-associated chains. In a later analysis, most CMV-associated TCR beta chains were found to appear HLA-restricted, with HLA associations seemingly driven largely by CMV exposure. V-gene and J-gene trimming of TCR beta chains was associated with a missense DCLRE1C variant in a later genetic analysis, and the association was replicated in an independent cohort. A cluster of highly shared sequence variants was judged likely to be a technical artifact of the sequencing pipeline. In a later genetic analysis, fewer N-insertions in productive TCRs were reported among donors in an Asian-associated ancestry cluster than the roughly 640-donor mean. According to a later analysis, TCR association rates differed among HLA loci, with DRB1 alleles showing the most associated TCRs and HLA-C alleles showing the fewest. The only immune exposure information available for the cohort was CMV serostatus. Because the 87-base-pair reads could not distinguish some IMGT-functional V segments, including TRBV6-2 and TRBV6-3, those segments were excluded. The classifier was reported to diagnose cytomegalovirus status with high specificity and sensitivity in both the original and validation cohorts. Sequencing depth was assumed to be roughly uniform across donors in the presence/absence analyses, though that assumption may not hold. Most TCR sequences were seen in very few donors, while some public TCRs were found in many individuals. The cohort was sequenced for TCR beta chains only, and without alpha or paired-chain data the features that could be detected were limited. The authors suggested that the approach could potentially be extended to other disease states and immunological phenotypes. Because counts were too low, roughly 17 rarely observed V segments, including chromosome 9 orphons, were left out of the earlier analysis of a few hundred of the donors. A further reported finding was that TCR beta sequences accurately predicted the HLA-A and HLA-B alleles for most subjects in the first cohort. In vitro tests confirmed that a few of the cytomegalovirus-associated TCR beta chains recognize cytomegalovirus antigens. In the study, around 150 TCR beta chains were listed as associated with cytomegalovirus. According to a later analysis, parvovirus B19, influenza, CMV and Epstein-Barr virus appeared linked to several top co-occurrence clusters. When HLA alleles, especially DR and DQ, strongly co-occurred, TCR associations were difficult to assign to individual alleles. Specific HLA alleles were associated with 15,000 to 20,000 TCR beta sequences at a false discovery rate of 0.05 in a later analysis. Because some donors lacked HLA typing at each locus, the association tests relied only on the typed subset. Linkage disequilibrium might explain the correlated functional status among segregating V segments, but an unknown experimental factor could not be ruled out. In an earlier analysis of around 600 of the donors, most TCR beta V segments were observed in productive rearrangements about 87% or about 30% of the time, broadly matching IMGT annotations.

A note on this clone: The antigen it binds to is not known. Base-call qualities are not available, and no considerably larger clone is one nucleotide away.

The germline V gene (reference sequence) sets CDR1 to SEHNR and CDR2 to FQNEAQ. The CDR3 sequence holds 15 residues, the cysteine and phenylalanine included. The CDR3 DNA has 45 bases and is translated from base 1. V loses 1 base, J loses 5 bases, and the germline ends lie 14 bases apart. The cohort comprised around 700 healthy bone marrow donors. Cohort members were all nominally healthy when sampled, although unrecorded immune exposures were likely present. The donor was CMV seronegative and belonged to the group of several hundred seronegative cohort members. Each donor provided a peripheral blood sample, and peripheral blood mononuclear cells were used for TCR beta sequencing. The Qiagen DNeasy Blood Extraction Kit was used to extract genomic DNA from the blood cell samples. Library method: the immunoSEQ multiplex PCR assay. The multiplex PCR relied on a mix of 60 forward primers for TCR Vbeta segments and 13 reverse primers for TCR Jbeta segments. A multiplex PCR assay on genomic DNA amplified the CDR3 region of rearranged TCR beta genes. The amplified TCR beta libraries were sequenced on the Illumina HiSeq System as 87-base-pair reads. The paper's processing steps were these. A later analysis counted some 80 million unique TCR beta chains across the approximately 700 repertoires, and 9 million to 14 million of these chains were shared by at least two donors. Raw reads were error-corrected and collapsed into unique sequences by a nearest-neighbor algorithm in which closely related sequences were merged to remove PCR and sequencing errors. CDR3 sequences were aligned to IMGT reference sequences to assign V, D and J gene segments. For a sequence to be retained, a match of at least six nucleotides was required to both a V gene segment and a J gene segment. Rearrangements were called productive when the CDR3 lacked stop codons and stayed in frame with V and J; all others were non-productive. CDR3 was defined by IMGT convention, running from the second conserved V-encoded cysteine to the conserved J-encoded phenylalanine. In an earlier analysis of 550 to 650 of the donors, sequences lacking an unambiguous match to a single V gene segment were excluded. In an earlier analysis of approximately 610 of the donors, V segments were called functional above 56.7% productive rearrangements and were called segregating when the between-donor standard deviation exceeded 5%. A statistical classification framework was developed to diagnose cytomegalovirus status using the catalog of TCR beta chain sequences. In a later analysis, TCR nucleotide sequences were compared against IMGT/GENE-DB human TR gene sequences so that V and J genes could be assigned. In a later analysis, CDR3 sequences and most-parsimonious VDJ recombination scenarios were assigned using the TCRdist pipeline. In a later analysis, every TCR beta chain was defined by the combination of its CDR3 amino acid sequence and its V-gene family, and reads without a unique V-gene family were dropped. To address suspected cross-contamination and a sequencing artifact, a later analysis removed roughly 640 highly shared, low-generation-probability nucleotide sequences. In a later analysis, a clonal expansion index for each public chain was calculated from normalized within-repertoire ranks of inferred template counts. In a later analysis, generation probabilities were computed using a VDJ recombination model fitted to out-of-frame rearrangements, and the results were checked against IGoR. In a later analysis, TCR-TCR, TCR-HLA and TCR-CMV co-occurrence was scored with hypergeometric tests, and a repertoire-size bias correction was applied to TCR pairs. A later analysis estimated false discovery rates by permuting HLA or CMV assignments 20 times. In a later analysis, co-occurring TCRs were grouped using DBSCAN, and TCRdist sequence similarity was added for clustering within HLA-allele-positive subsets. Co-occurrence clustering excluded repertoires with fewer than 30,000 or more than 120,000 public chains, plus five with anomalous nucleotide sharing. Drawn from immuneACCESS, this table holds only the in-frame rearrangements with V and J called that TCRdb kept. Clones are partly lost; checked studies trace under half to an unresolved V gene and leave the rest unexplained. That table furnishes V, J and clone size, whereas the DNA furnished D and trimming. The sample contains 150,000 to 200,000 clones, around 79% of them found a single time. Of the sample, roughly 1.6% falls within the top ten clones.

The source is a woman aged 45-65 years in good health and CMV-seronegative. Source material: PBMCs. The rearrangement joined TRBV7-9 to TRBJ2-5; possibly the D gene is TRBD2, per 6 matching bases. The DNA reads TGTGCCAGCAGCTTAGGTCGGGGAGGATCGGAGACCCAGTACTTC. This yields the protein CASSLGRGGSETQYF.